This T cell receptor beta chain stems from a study of CD8 T cells in Susac syndrome. V lost 2 bases and J lost 5, with 15 bases in between. From germline, CDR1 is SGHTA and CDR2 FQGNSA. CDR3 length: 15 amino acids. The CD8+ and CD4+ T cells were negatively isolated, with the TEMRA cells enriched by FACS. cDNA came from around 0.5 to 1 ug RNA primed by random hexamers. By means of immunoSEQ multiplex PCR, TCR beta CDR3 spanning 54 Vbeta and 13 Jbeta underwent amplification. One entry per CDR3 protein results from TCRdb running MiXCR on the immunoSEQ multiplex PCR reads. The sample has fewer than 350,000 distinct CDR3 sequences; about 89% are singletons.

This TCR was sampled from a human donor with multiple sclerosis. What was sequenced was CD8+ T cells from PBMCs. The chain uses TRBV7-2 and TRBJ2-5; no reliable D call. CDR3 region: CASSLLPVSEETQYF. The CDR3 region has the DNA TGTGCCAGCAGCTTACTGCCCGTATCGGAGGAGACCCAGTACTTC.